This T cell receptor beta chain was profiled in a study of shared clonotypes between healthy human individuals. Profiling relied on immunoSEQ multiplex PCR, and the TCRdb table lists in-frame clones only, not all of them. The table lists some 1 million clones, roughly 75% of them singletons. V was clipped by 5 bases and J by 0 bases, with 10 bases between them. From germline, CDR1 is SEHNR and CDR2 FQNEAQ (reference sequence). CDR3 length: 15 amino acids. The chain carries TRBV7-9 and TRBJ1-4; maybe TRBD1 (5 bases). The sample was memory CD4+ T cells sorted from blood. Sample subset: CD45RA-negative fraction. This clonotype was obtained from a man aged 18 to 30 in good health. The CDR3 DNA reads TGTGCCAGCAGCCGACAGAGAGCAACTAATGAAAAACTGTTTTTT. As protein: CASSRQRATNEKLFF.